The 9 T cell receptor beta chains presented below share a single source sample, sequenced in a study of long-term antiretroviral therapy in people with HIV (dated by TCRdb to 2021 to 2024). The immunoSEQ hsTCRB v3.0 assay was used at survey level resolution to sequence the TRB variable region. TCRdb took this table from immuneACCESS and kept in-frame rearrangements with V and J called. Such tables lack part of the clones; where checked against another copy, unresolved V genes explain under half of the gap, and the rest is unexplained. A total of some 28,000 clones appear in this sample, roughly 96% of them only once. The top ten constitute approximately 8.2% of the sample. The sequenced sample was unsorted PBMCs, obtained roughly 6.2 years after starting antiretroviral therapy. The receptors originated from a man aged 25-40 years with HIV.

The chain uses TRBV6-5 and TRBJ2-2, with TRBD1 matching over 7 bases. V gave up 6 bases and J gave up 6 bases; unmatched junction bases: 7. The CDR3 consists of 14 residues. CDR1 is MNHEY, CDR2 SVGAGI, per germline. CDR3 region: CASSRDSDAGELFF. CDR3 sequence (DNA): TGTGCCAGCAGCCGGGACAGTGACGCCGGGGAGCTGTTTTTT.

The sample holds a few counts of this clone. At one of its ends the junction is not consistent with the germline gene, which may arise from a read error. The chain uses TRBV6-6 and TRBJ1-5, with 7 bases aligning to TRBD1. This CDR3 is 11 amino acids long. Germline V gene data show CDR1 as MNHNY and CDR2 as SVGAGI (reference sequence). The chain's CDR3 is CASSYGTDPAF. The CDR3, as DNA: TGTGCCAGCAGTTACGGGACAGACCCGGCATTT.

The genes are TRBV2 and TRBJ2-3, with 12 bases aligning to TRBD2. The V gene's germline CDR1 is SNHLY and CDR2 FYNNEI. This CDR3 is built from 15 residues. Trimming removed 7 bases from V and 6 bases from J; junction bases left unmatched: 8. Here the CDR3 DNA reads TGTGCCAGCACACTACTAGCGGGGGGTCGGGATACGCAGTATTTT. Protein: CASTLLAGGRDTQYF.

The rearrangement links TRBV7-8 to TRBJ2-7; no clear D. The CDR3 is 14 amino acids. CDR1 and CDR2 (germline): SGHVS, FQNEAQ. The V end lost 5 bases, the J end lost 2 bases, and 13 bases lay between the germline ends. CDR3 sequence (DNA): TGTGCCAGCAGCGAGAAAGGCGGAACCTACGAGCAGTACTTC. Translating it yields CASSEKGGTYEQYF. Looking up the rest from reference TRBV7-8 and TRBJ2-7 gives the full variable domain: GAGVSQSPRYKVAKRGQDVALRCDPISGHVSLFWYQQALGQGPEFLTYFQNEAQLDKSGLPSDRFFAERPEGSVSTLKIQRTQQEDSAVYLCASSEKGGTYEQYFGPGTRLTVT.

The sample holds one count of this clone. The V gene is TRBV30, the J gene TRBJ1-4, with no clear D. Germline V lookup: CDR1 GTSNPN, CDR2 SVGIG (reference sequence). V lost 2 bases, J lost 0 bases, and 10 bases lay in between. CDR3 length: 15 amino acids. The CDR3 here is CAWSYSATTNEKLFF. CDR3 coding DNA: TGTGCCTGGAGTTACAGTGCAACAACTAATGAAAAACTGTTTTTT. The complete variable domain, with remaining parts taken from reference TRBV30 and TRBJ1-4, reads SQTIHQWPATLVQPVGSPLSLECTVEGTSNPNLYWYRQAAGRGLQLLFYSVGIGQISSEVPQNLSASRPQDRQFILSSKKLLLSDSGFYLCAWSYSATTNEKLFFGSGTQLSVL.

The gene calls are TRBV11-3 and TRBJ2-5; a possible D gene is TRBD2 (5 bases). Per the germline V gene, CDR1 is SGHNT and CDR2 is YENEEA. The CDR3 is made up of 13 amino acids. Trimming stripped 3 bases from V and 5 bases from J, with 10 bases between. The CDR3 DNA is TGTGCCAGCAGCTTGAGAGGCGGGGAGACCCAGTACTTC. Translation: CASSLRGGETQYF.

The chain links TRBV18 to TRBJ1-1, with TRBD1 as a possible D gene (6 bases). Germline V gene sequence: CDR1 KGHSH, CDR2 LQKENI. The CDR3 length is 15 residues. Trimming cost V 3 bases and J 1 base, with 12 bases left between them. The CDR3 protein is CASSPQGIGNTEAFF. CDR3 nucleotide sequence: TGTGCCAGCTCACCCCAGGGGATAGGGAACACTGAAGCTTTCTTT.

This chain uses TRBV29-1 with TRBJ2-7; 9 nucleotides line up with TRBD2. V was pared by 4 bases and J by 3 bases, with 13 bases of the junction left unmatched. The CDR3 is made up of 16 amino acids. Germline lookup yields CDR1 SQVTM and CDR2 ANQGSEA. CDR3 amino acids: CSVGRGRGRIGYEQYF. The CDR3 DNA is TGCAGCGTTGGTCGCGGGAGGGGTCGGATCGGCTACGAGCAGTACTTC.

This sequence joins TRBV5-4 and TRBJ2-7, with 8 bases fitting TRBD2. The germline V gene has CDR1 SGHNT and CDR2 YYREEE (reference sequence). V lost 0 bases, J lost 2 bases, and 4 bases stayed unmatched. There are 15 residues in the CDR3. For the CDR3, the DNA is TGTGCCAGCAGCTTGGGAGTAGCGGGGCCCTACGAGCAGTACTTC. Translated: CASSLGVAGPYEQYF.